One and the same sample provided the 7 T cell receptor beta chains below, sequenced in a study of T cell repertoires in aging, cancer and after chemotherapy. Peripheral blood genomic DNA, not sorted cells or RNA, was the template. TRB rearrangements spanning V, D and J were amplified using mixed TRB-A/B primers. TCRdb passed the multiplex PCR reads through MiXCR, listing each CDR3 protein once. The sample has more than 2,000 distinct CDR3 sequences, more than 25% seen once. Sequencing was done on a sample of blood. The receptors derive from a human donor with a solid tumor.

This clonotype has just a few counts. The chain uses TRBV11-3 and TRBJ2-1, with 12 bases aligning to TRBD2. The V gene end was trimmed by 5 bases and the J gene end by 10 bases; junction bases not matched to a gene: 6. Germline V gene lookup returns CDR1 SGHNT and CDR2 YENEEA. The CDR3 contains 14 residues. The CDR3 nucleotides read TGTGCCAGCAGCCCAAGACTAGCGGGAGAGGAGCAGTTCTTC. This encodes CASSPRLAGEEQFF.

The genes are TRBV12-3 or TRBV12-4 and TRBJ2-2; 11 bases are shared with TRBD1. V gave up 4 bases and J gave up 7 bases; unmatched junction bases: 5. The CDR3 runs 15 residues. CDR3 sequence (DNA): TGTGCCAGCAGTTCTTGGACAGGGGGCGGCGGGGAGCTGTTTTTT. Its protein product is CASSSWTGGGGELFF.

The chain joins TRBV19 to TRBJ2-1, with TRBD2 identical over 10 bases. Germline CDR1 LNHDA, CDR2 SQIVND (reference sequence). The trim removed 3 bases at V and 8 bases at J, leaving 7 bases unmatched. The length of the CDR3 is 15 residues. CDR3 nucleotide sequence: TGTGCCAGTAGTATGTCTAGCGGGAGCTTTGATGAGCAGTTCTTC. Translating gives CASSMSSGSFDEQFF.

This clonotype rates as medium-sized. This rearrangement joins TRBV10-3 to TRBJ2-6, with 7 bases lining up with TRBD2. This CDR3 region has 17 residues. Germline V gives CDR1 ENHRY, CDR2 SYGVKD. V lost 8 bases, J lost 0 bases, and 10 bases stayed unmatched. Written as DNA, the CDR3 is TGTGCCATCGGGGGGGACCGGGGATTCTCTGGGGCCAACGTCCTGACTTTC. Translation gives CAIGGDRGFSGANVLTF.

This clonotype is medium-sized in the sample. CDR3 DNA sequence: TGTGCCAGCAGTGAATGGAGGGGGGTAGCCGGGGAGCTGTTTTTT. This encodes CASSEWRGVAGELFF. This chain joins TRBV6-1 and TRBJ2-2; TRBD1 or TRBD2 may be the D gene (6 bases each). Between the trimmed V and J ends, which lost 2 bases and 6 bases, there was a span of 13 bases. Germline CDR1 MNHNS, CDR2 SASEGT. The CDR3 spans 15 residues.

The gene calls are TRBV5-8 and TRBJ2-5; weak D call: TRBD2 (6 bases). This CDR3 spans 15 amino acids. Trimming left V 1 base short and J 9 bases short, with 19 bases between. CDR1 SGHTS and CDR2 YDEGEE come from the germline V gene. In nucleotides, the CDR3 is TGTGCCAGCAGCTTGTACCGGGAGTCGACGTTGCCCCAGTACTTC. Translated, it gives CASSLYRESTLPQYF.

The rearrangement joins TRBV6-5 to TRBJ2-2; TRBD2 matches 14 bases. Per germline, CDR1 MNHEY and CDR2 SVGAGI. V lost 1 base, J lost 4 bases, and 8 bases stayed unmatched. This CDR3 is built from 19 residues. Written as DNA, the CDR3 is TGTGCCAGCAGTTACTTGGGACTAGCGGGAGAGGGTCGCACCGGGGAGCTGTTTTTT. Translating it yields CASSYLGLAGEGRTGELFF.